These 13 T cell receptor beta chains share one sample of origin, sequenced in a study of identical twins. TCRdb independently ran MiXCR on the 5' RACE reads; one entry per CDR3 protein. The profile covers a few hundred thousand distinct CDR3 sequences, with around 9.6% appearing a single time and under 3% taken by the ten largest. These sequences were also reported in another study, on yellow fever vaccine responses in identical twins.

The sequenced material came from PBMCs. All receptors derive from a woman aged 18-29 years in good health.

This clonotype was seen only a few times. The rearrangement uses TRBV10-2 and TRBJ2-7; the match to TRBD1 covers 8 bases. V was clipped by 6 bases and J by 6 bases; unmatched bases: 13. There are 15 residues in the CDR3. In germline, CDR1 is WSHSY, CDR2 SAAADI. The CDR3 bases are TGCGCCAGCAGCGACCCCCAGGGGGCTAGCCGCGAGCAGTACTTC. This encodes CASSDPQGASREQYF.

This clonotype has at least ten counts. The rearrangement links TRBV29-1 to TRBJ2-2; unclear D gene. Trimming stripped 5 bases from V and 1 base from J, with 2 bases between. Germline V gives CDR1 SQVTM, CDR2 ANQGSEA. The CDR3 extends over 11 amino acids. The CDR3 region is CSVRNTGELFF. The CDR3 DNA reads TGCAGCGTTAGGAACACCGGGGAGCTGTTTTTT.

This clonotype has ten or more counts. The CDR3 protein is CASSPSSGTAAYGYTF. The CDR3 DNA reads TGTGCCAGCAGCCCTAGTTCGGGGACAGCGGCTTATGGCTACACCTTC. The chain links TRBV4-2 to TRBJ1-2, with 7 nucleotides matching TRBD1. Germline CDR1 is LGHNA and CDR2 is YNFKEQ. The CDR3 runs 16 residues. Trimming took 4 bases from V and 5 from J; bases not matched to a gene: 13.

This clonotype was detected once. The CDR3 region is CASSFPSGARRGAQYF. CDR3 nucleotides: TGTGCCAGCAGCTTCCCTAGCGGGGCCCGGCGGGGGGCCCAGTACTTC. The chain recombines TRBV7-2 with TRBJ2-5; 9 bases line up with TRBD2. The CDR3 consists of 16 residues. Germline CDR1 SGHTA, CDR2 FQGNSA. The junction had 14 bases not matched to a gene; V was cut back by 3 bases and J by 9 bases. Together with reference TRBV7-2 and TRBJ2-5, the CDR3 gives the full variable domain: GAGVSQSPSNKVTEKGKDVELRCDPISGHTALYWYRQSLGQGLEFLIYFQGNSAPDKSGLPSDRFSAERTGGSVSTLTIQRTQQEDSAVYLCASSFPSGARRGAQYFGPGTRLLVL.

This clonotype has more than one count but fewer than ten. The chain couples TRBV25-1 to TRBJ2-1; 9 nucleotides align to TRBD1. This CDR3 is 16 amino acids long. Germline V CDR1 and CDR2: MGHDK, SYGVNS. The J segment lost 9 bases and the V segment lost 3 bases, leaving 12 bases of the junction unmatched. CDR3 protein: CASSDFVWGTGTEQFF. The CDR3 nucleotides read TGTGCCAGCAGTGATTTCGTCTGGGGGACAGGGACTGAGCAGTTCTTC.

This clonotype was counted at least ten times. In DNA, the CDR3 is TGTGCCAGCAGTTCCCGACTAGCGGGAGCCAATGAGCAGTTCTTC. Its translation is CASSSRLAGANEQFF. The chain links TRBV12-3 or TRBV12-4 to TRBJ2-1; 12 positions agree with TRBD2. The CDR3 sequence is 15 residues long. The trim removed 4 bases at V and 6 bases at J, leaving 4 bases unmatched.

This clonotype was seen a handful of times. The chain combines TRBV12-3 or TRBV12-4 with TRBJ2-6; D is uncertain. Deletions cut 8 bases from V and 2 bases from J, with 13 bases between. The length of the CDR3 is 15 residues. DNA of the CDR3: TGTGCCAGCGGACCCGCCCAGACTGGGGCCAACGTCCTGACTTTC. This sequence encodes CASGPAQTGANVLTF.

This clonotype was counted at least ten times. The chain is built from TRBV7-9 and TRBJ1-6; 9 bases fit TRBD1. V lost 5 bases to trimming and J lost 4 bases; unmatched junction nucleotides: 3. The CDR3 loop spans 15 amino acids. Germline-derived CDR1 and CDR2 are SEHNR and FQNEAQ (reference sequence). The DNA of the CDR3 is TGTGCCAGCAGCGCGACAGGGGGTTATAATTCACCCCTCCACTTT. It is translated as CASSATGGYNSPLHF.

The chain carries TRBV18 and TRBJ2-1, with D possibly matching TRBD1 (6 bases). There are 14 residues in the CDR3. The germline CDR1 and CDR2 sequences are KGHSH and LQKENI. Trimming removed 5 bases from V and 6 bases from J, with 14 bases in between. Here the CDR3 DNA reads TGTGCCAGCTCAGCTTGGGCCAGGGGCAATGAGCAGTTCTTC. This encodes CASSAWARGNEQFF.

This clonotype has a handful of counts. The chain recombines TRBV12-5 with TRBJ2-2, with TRBD2 as a possible D gene (7 bases). CDR1 is LGHNT, CDR2 FRNRAP, per germline. This CDR3 is 17 amino acids long. V lost 2 bases, J lost 1 base, and 14 bases lay in between. This CDR3 is CASGLSWGGLNTGELFF. In nucleotides, the CDR3 is TGTGCTAGTGGTTTGTCTTGGGGGGGCCTGAACACCGGGGAGCTGTTTTTT.

J is TRBJ1-3 and V is TRBV13; weak D call: TRBD1 (5 bases). Germline V gene lookup returns CDR1 PRHDT and CDR2 FYEKMQ (reference sequence). V was pared by 5 bases and J by 8 bases, with 22 bases between. This CDR3 is 16 amino acids long. The CDR3 here is CASSTQARSGPDTIYF. DNA for the CDR3: TGTGCCAGCAGCACCCAAGCCAGGTCGGGGCCGGACACCATATATTTT.

The table lists this clonotype with a few counts. This rearrangement joins TRBV28 to TRBJ2-1; TRBD2 matches at 9 bases. Germline CDR1 reads MDHEN; CDR2 reads SYDVKM. The CDR3 is made up of 17 amino acids. Germline trimming cut 4 bases from V and 1 base from J; bases unmatched to any gene: 8. CDR3 sequence: CASSSSSSGDSYNEQFF. In nucleotides, the CDR3 is TGTGCCAGCAGTTCCTCATCTAGCGGGGATTCCTACAATGAGCAGTTCTTC.

This clonotype was counted only a few times. One junction end does not reproduce the germline sequence, and a read error may be involved. V is TRBV6-5 and J is TRBJ2-7; 7 nucleotides match TRBD1. The CDR3 extends over 14 amino acids. The germline V gene encodes CDR1 MNHEY and CDR2 SVGAGI. CDR3 in DNA: TGTGCCAGCAGTTACGGGGACAGCTCCGACGAGCAGTACTTC. It is translated as CASSYGDSSDEQYF.